What follows are 27 T cell receptor beta chains derived from one specimen sequenced in a study of blood T cell repertoires in COVID-19. The table came from immunoSEQ multiplex PCR; TCRdb's copy has only in-frame clones and leaves some out. The repertoire holds over 60,000 clones, 85% to 90% seen once, with roughly 6.2% in the top ten. What was sequenced was peripheral blood. All receptors come from a woman older than 75 with active COVID-19.

The table lists this clone with a count of one. This rearrangement joins TRBV11-2 to TRBJ2-1, with 12 bases aligning to TRBD2. The V gene end was trimmed by 4 bases and the J gene end by 9 bases; junction bases not matched to a gene: 4. The germline gives CDR1 SGHAT, CDR2 FQNNGV. This CDR3 has 14 residues. The CDR3 protein is CASSYSSGRGEQFF. The CDR3 DNA reads as TGTGCCAGCAGCTATTCTAGCGGGAGGGGTGAGCAGTTCTTC.

The rearrangement joins TRBV7-2 to TRBJ1-6; D is unresolved. Looked up from germline, CDR1 is SGHTA and CDR2 is FQGNSA. V was trimmed by 2 bases and J by 7 bases, leaving 12 bases between them. This CDR3 is built from 15 residues. CDR3 nucleotides: TGTGCCAGCAGCTTAACGGTAGGAGGGAATTCACCCCTCCACTTT. This translates into CASSLTVGGNSPLHF.

This rearrangement joins TRBV6-5 to TRBJ1-2, with 7 bases identical to TRBD1. J gave up 5 bases and V 6 bases, and 6 bases lay outside the gene matches. The CDR3 is made up of 13 amino acids. CDR1 MNHEY and CDR2 SVGAGI come from the germline V gene. CDR3 DNA sequence: TGTGCCAGCAGAAGACAGGGTATTTATGGCTACACCTTC. It specifies CASRRQGIYGYTF.

The chain links TRBV28 to TRBJ2-7, with 8 nucleotides matching TRBD1. The CDR3 has 15 amino acids. The V segment lost 4 bases and the J segment 6 bases; nucleotides outside the gene matches: 11. From germline, CDR1 is MDHEN and CDR2 SYDVKM. Here the CDR3 DNA reads TGTGCCAGCAGTTCGTGGCAGGGGGCTTACACCGAGCAGTACTTC. Amino acids: CASSSWQGAYTEQYF.

The CDR3 reads CASSKVSGRPNEQFF. The CDR3 DNA follows: TGTGCCAGTAGTAAAGTCAGCGGGAGGCCTAATGAGCAGTTCTTC. The chain combines TRBV19 with TRBJ2-1; 9 nucleotides match TRBD2. V lost 4 bases and J lost 7; bases outside the gene matches: 8. This CDR3 comprises 15 residues. Germline V gene sequence: CDR1 LNHDA, CDR2 SQIVND (reference sequence).

The rearrangement links TRBV6-5 to TRBJ2-7; D gene uncertain. V shed 2 bases and J shed 4 bases, with 12 bases lying between them. There are 14 residues in the CDR3. Per the germline V gene, CDR1 is MNHEY and CDR2 is SVGAGI. DNA of the CDR3: TGTGCCAGCAGTTACCGGGTCGCCGGGTACGAGCAGTACTTC. This encodes CASSYRVAGYEQYF.

This clone was counted between two and nine times. The chain carries TRBV20-1 and TRBJ2-7; maybe TRBD1 (6 bases). The V gene's germline CDR1 is DFQATT and CDR2 SNEGSKA (reference sequence). CDR3 length equals 17 residues. The ends were cut back, 3 bases at V and 7 bases at J, with 28 bases in the middle. As DNA, the CDR3 is TGCAGTGCTAGTGGGGGTTTAGGGCAGGGGACGACGGGGGAGCAGTACTTC. Encoded protein: CSASGGLGQGTTGEQYF.

The chain carries TRBV29-1 and TRBJ2-1; no definite D call. The CDR3 loop spans 12 amino acids. Per the germline V gene, CDR1 is SQVTM and CDR2 is ANQGSEA. The V end was cut by 4 bases, the J end by 2 bases, with 6 bases between. CDR3 in amino acids: CSVGHPYNEQFF. The CDR3 DNA follows: TGCAGCGTTGGACACCCCTACAATGAGCAGTTCTTC.

The chain is built from TRBV5-5 and TRBJ2-7; D possibly corresponds to TRBD2 (6 bases). Between the trimmed V and J ends, which lost 3 bases and 2 bases, there was a span of 15 bases. Germline CDR1 SGHKS, CDR2 YYEKEE (reference sequence). This CDR3 contains 15 residues. CDR3 protein: CASSSTGTVTYEQYF. The CDR3 coding sequence is TGTGCCAGCAGCTCAACCGGGACTGTGACCTACGAGCAGTACTTC.

The chain is built from TRBV5-1 and TRBJ2-1; 8 positions match TRBD1. CDR1 SGHRS and CDR2 YFSETQ come from the germline V gene. The length of the CDR3 is 16 residues. Unmatched junction bases numbered 5, after V lost 1 base and J lost 2 bases. CDR3 nucleotides: TGCGCCAGCAGCTTGTCGGGACAGGTGACCTACAATGAGCAGTTCTTC. Translating it yields CASSLSGQVTYNEQFF.

This clone came up a few times. The J gene is TRBJ2-1, the V gene TRBV28; the match to TRBD2 covers 12 bases. There are 15 residues in the CDR3. The germline V gene encodes CDR1 MDHEN and CDR2 SYDVKM. V lost 7 bases to trimming and J lost 4 bases; unmatched junction nucleotides: 5. As DNA, the CDR3 is TGTGCCAGCAACATACTAGCGGGAGGATACAATGAGCAGTTCTTC. As protein: CASNILAGGYNEQFF.

V is TRBV21-1 and J is TRBJ1-2. TRBV21-1 has pseudogene status. The CDR3 covers 11 residues. CDR3 DNA: TGTGCCAGCTATGCTAACTATGGCTACACCTTC. Amino acids: CASYANYGYTF.

V and J are TRBV28 and TRBJ2-5; the match to TRBD1 covers 7 bases. This CDR3 spans 19 amino acids. Germline V gives CDR1 MDHEN, CDR2 SYDVKM. With 4 bases clipped from V and 9 bases from J, the junction kept 26 bases outside the gene matches. CDR3 sequence (DNA): TGTGCCAGCAGTTCGAACCTGGGTCGGGGAGACAGGGCCGGCAGGGCCCAGTACTTC. As protein: CASSSNLGRGDRAGRAQYF.

This clone was observed a few times. J is TRBJ1-1 and V is TRBV5-1; no reliable D call. With 4 bases removed from V and 0 bases from J, the gap between germline ends came to 13 bases. Germline V gene lookup returns CDR1 SGHRS and CDR2 YFSETQ. CDR3 size: 15 residues. CDR3 region: CASSPSQVVNTEAFF. The DNA of the CDR3 is TGCGCCAGCAGCCCTTCTCAGGTGGTGAACACTGAAGCTTTCTTT.

V and J are TRBV18 and TRBJ2-6, with 8 bases aligning to TRBD1. In germline, CDR1 is KGHSH, CDR2 LQKENI. V lost 5 bases, J lost 1 base, and 10 bases stayed unmatched. The CDR3 length is 18 residues. The CDR3 DNA reads TGTGCCAGCTCATCATGGCACAGGGGGAGTTCTGGGGCCAACGTCCTGACTTTC. Translated: CASSSWHRGSSGANVLTF.

V and J are TRBV5-1 and TRBJ2-7, with 7 nucleotides matching TRBD1. The CDR3 sequence is 14 residues long. The ends lost 3 bases at V and 0 bases at J; junction bases unmatched: 3. Per germline, CDR1 SGHRS and CDR2 YFSETQ. In DNA form, the CDR3 reads TGCGCCAGCAGCTCGGCAGGGGGCTCCTACGAGCAGTACTTC. Translation: CASSSAGGSYEQYF.

This clone has just one count. This chain uses TRBV6-5 with TRBJ2-7; 10 bases map to TRBD1. Germline values: CDR1 MNHEY, CDR2 SVGAGI. V lost 7 bases, J lost 4 bases, and 7 bases stayed unmatched. The CDR3 runs 14 residues. The CDR3 bases are TGTGCCAGCACTAAGGACAGGGGGGCGTACGAGCAGTACTTC. Its protein is CASTKDRGAYEQYF.

Concerning this clone: Different DNA sequences within this sample yield the same CDR3. This sequence joins TRBV2 and TRBJ1-1; the match to TRBD1 covers 8 bases. The CDR3 consists of 14 residues. CDR1 and CDR2 (germline): SNHLY, FYNNEI. The V and J ends lost 3 bases and 4 bases, in that order; junction bases with no gene match: 4. The CDR3 protein is CASSEVTGGTEAFF. CDR3 sequence (DNA): TGTGCCAGCAGTGAGGTCACAGGGGGCACTGAAGCTTTCTTT.

This clone has only one observation. The gene calls are TRBV11-2 and TRBJ2-1; TRBD2 is a possible D gene (6 bases). Germline V gene lookup returns CDR1 SGHAT and CDR2 FQNNGV. V gave up 5 bases and J gave up 9 bases, with 17 bases separating them. The CDR3 consists of 14 residues. CDR3 amino acids: CASSRNYPGGEQFF. The CDR3 DNA sequence: TGTGCCAGCAGCCGAAACTACCCCGGGGGTGAGCAGTTCTTC.

This clone was recorded once. The gene calls are TRBV5-1 and TRBJ1-2; TRBD1 might be the D (5 bases). This CDR3 is 15 amino acids long. Looked up from germline, CDR1 is SGHRS and CDR2 is YFSETQ. The V and J ends lost 2 bases and 8 bases respectively, with 19 bases between them. The CDR3 here is CASSLNGAPYSGYTF. The CDR3 nucleotides read TGCGCCAGCAGCTTAAATGGGGCCCCCTATTCCGGCTACACCTTC.

The chain is built from TRBV18 and TRBJ1-1, with D maybe TRBD1 (6 bases). Germline V gives CDR1 KGHSH, CDR2 LQKENI. V dropped 3 bases and J dropped 1 base, with 18 bases sitting between them. This CDR3 has 17 amino acids. This CDR3 reads CASSPSFLDRRNTEAFF. CDR3 bases: TGTGCCAGCTCACCTTCGTTTTTGGACAGAAGGAACACTGAAGCTTTCTTT. The complete variable domain, with remaining parts taken from reference TRBV18 and TRBJ1-1, reads NAGVMQNPRHLVRRRGQEARLRCSPMKGHSHVYWYRQLPEEGLKFMVYLQKENIIDESGMPKERFSAEFPKEGPSILRIQQVVRGDSAAYFCASSPSFLDRRNTEAFFGQGTRLTVV.

This chain uses TRBV19 with TRBJ2-2; possibly TRBD2 for D (5 bases). The V end was cut by 7 bases, the J end by 3 bases, with 12 bases between. Germline V gives CDR1 LNHDA, CDR2 SQIVND (reference sequence). CDR3 size: 14 residues. The CDR3 reads CASISSGDTGELFF. In nucleotides, the CDR3 is TGTGCCAGTATATCCTCCGGGGACACCGGGGAGCTGTTTTTT.

The rearrangement joins TRBV28 to TRBJ1-2; D is unresolved. Trimming shortened V by 5 bases and J by 8 bases, and 15 bases separated the two germline ends. The CDR3 runs to 13 residues. The germline V gene encodes CDR1 MDHEN and CDR2 SYDVKM. CDR3 in DNA: TGTGCCAGCAGTGTCCGGTCCGTGAGGGGCTACACCTTC. Amino acid sequence: CASSVRSVRGYTF.

This rearrangement joins TRBV27 to TRBJ2-3, with a tentative D call TRBD2 (6 bases). The CDR3 spans 14 residues. The germline V and J ends were trimmed by 3 bases and 6 bases, with 13 bases remaining between them. CDR1 MNHEY and CDR2 SMNVEV come from the germline V gene (reference sequence). CDR3 region: CASSFSLASDTQYF. The CDR3 nucleotides read TGTGCCAGCAGTTTTTCCCTAGCGTCGGATACGCAGTATTTT.

The chain joins TRBV5-1 to TRBJ2-7; 10 nucleotides line up with TRBD2. Per the germline V gene, CDR1 is SGHRS and CDR2 is YFSETQ. V lost 5 bases and J lost 5; bases outside the gene matches: 10. The CDR3 sequence is 15 residues long. The CDR3 protein is CASSMQGTSVNEQYF. In DNA form, the CDR3 reads TGCGCCAGCAGTATGCAAGGGACTAGCGTAAACGAGCAGTACTTC.

The gene calls are TRBV28 and TRBJ2-7; tentative D call: TRBD1 (6 bases). This CDR3 spans 15 amino acids. Germline assignment: CDR1 MDHEN and CDR2 SYDVKM. The V gene lost 6 bases and the J gene lost 5 bases, with 20 bases spanning the gap. For the CDR3, the DNA is TGTGCCAGCAGGCCCTTGGGCCAGGGGCCGAACGAGCAGTACTTC. It encodes CASRPLGQGPNEQYF. Complete variable domain (other parts from reference TRBV28 and TRBJ2-7): DVKVTQSSRYLVKRTGEKVFLECVQDMDHENMFWYRQDPGLGLRLIYFSYDVKMKEKGDIPEGYSVSREKKERFSLILESASTNQTSMYLCASRPLGQGPNEQYFGPGTRLTVT.

V and J are TRBV3-1 (or the pseudogene TRBV3-2) and TRBJ2-5; D unresolved. CDR1 is LGHDT, CDR2 YNNKEL, per germline (reference sequence). The CDR3 extends over 13 amino acids. V lost 2 bases and J 3 bases, leaving 7 bases between the germline ends. DNA of the CDR3: TGTGCCAGCAGCCAATCACTTGAAGAGACCCAGTACTTC. Translated, it gives CASSQSLEETQYF.